The 9 T cell receptor beta chains reported below all come from one sample, sequenced in a study of cytomegalovirus exposure and HLA in healthy donors (TCRdb year 2017). The library was built by means of the immunoSEQ multiplex PCR assay. For the multiplex PCR, a mixture combining 60 forward primers for TCR Vbeta segments and 13 reverse primers for TCR Jbeta segments was used. TCRdb obtained this table from immuneACCESS and retained in-frame rearrangements with V and J assigned. These tables miss some clones; where compared with another copy, unresolved V genes account for less than half of the shortfall, and the remainder is unexplained. The sample data list approximately 150,000 clones, and approximately 57% of these were observed just once. Of the sample, less than 2% falls within the top ten clones. Input material: PBMCs. The receptors originated from a male donor in good health and CMV-seronegative.

This rearrangement joins TRBV19 to TRBJ1-2; weak D call: TRBD1 (6 bases). Germline values: CDR1 LNHDA, CDR2 SQIVND (reference sequence). The CDR3 covers 15 residues. The V end was cut by 5 bases, the J end by 5 bases, with 18 bases between. CDR3: CASSPVGGAEYGYTF. The CDR3, as DNA: TGTGCCAGTAGTCCTGTAGGGGGGGCAGAGTATGGCTACACCTTC.

The table lists this clone with a few counts. The chain links TRBV4-1 to TRBJ2-7; TRBD1 is a possible D gene (5 bases). The germline CDR1 and CDR2 sequences are MGHRA and YSYEKL. V lost 3 bases, J lost 0 bases, and 12 bases lay in between. The CDR3 length is 15 residues. CDR3 nucleotide sequence: TGCGCCAGCAGCCAGGGCGACAGCTCCTCCTACGAGCAGTACTTC. As protein: CASSQGDSSSYEQYF.

At least ten counts were recorded for this clone. Mismatch with germline at one junction end may stem from a read error. The chain recombines TRBV6-4 with TRBJ1-2; TRBD1 matches at 8 bases. This CDR3 spans 12 amino acids. CDR1 and CDR2 (germline): MRHNA, SNTAGT. The CDR3 DNA reads as TGTGCCAGCAGCGACTCAGGGGGCGGCTACACCTTC. This gives the protein CASSDSGGGYTF.

The rearrangement joins TRBV5-4 to TRBJ1-2, with D unclear. The CDR3 has 15 residues. The V gene lost 4 bases and the J gene lost 2 bases, with 15 bases spanning the gap. Germline V gene lookup returns CDR1 SGHNT and CDR2 YYREEE (reference sequence). CDR3 sequence (DNA): TGTGCCAGCAGCCGACGACGGGAGACAAACTATGGCTACACCTTC. This gives the protein CASSRRRETNYGYTF.

V and J are TRBV10-3 and TRBJ2-1, with D possibly TRBD1 on 6 matching bases. V lost 5 bases and J lost 6, with 17 bases in between. CDR1 is ENHRY, CDR2 SYGVKD, per germline. There are 15 residues in the CDR3. DNA for the CDR3: TGTGCCATCAGTCGAAAGGGGGAAGTCGGCAATGAGCAGTTCTTC. This sequence encodes CAISRKGEVGNEQFF.

This clone was seen a handful of times. The chain couples TRBV21-1 to TRBJ2-7; the table gives TRBD1 as D, unverified against the DNA. TRBV21-1 is described as a pseudogene. The CDR3 length is 16 residues. The CDR3 loop is CASSKYRAQGLDEQYF. CDR3 nucleotides: TGTGCCAGCAGCAAATACCGGGCCCAGGGGTTGGACGAGCAGTACTTC.

The rearrangement joins TRBV9 to TRBJ2-1; weak D call: TRBD2 (5 bases). The germline V gene has CDR1 SGDLS and CDR2 YYNGEE. The CDR3 length is 14 residues. Trimming shortened V by 0 bases and J by 6 bases, and 10 bases separated the two germline ends. The CDR3: CASSVATTTNEQFF. The CDR3 DNA is TGTGCCAGCAGCGTAGCTACGACTACCAATGAGCAGTTCTTC.

The sample holds one count of this clone. V and J are TRBV7-2 and TRBJ1-2, with a possible D match to TRBD1 (5 bases). The ends were cut back, 2 bases at V and 0 bases at J, with 13 bases in the middle. The CDR3 extends over 16 amino acids. Germline CDR1 reads SGHTA; CDR2 reads FQGNSA. The DNA for the CDR3 is TGTGCCAGCAGCTTAACAGGTTTAGATCCTAACTATGGCTACACCTTC. It is translated as CASSLTGLDPNYGYTF. The full variable domain, its missing parts supplied by reference TRBV7-2 and TRBJ1-2, is GAGVSQSPSNKVTEKGKDVELRCDPISGHTALYWYRQSLGQGLEFLIYFQGNSAPDKSGLPSDRFSAERTGGSVSTLTIQRTQQEDSAVYLCASSLTGLDPNYGYTFGSGTRLTVV.

Only a few counts were recorded for this clone. The J gene is TRBJ1-6, the V gene TRBV6-6; weak D call: TRBD1 (5 bases). The CDR3 has 13 residues. The ends were cut back, 11 bases at V and 5 bases at J, with 13 bases in the middle. CDR1 is MNHNY and CDR2 is SVGAGI in the germline V gene (reference sequence). The CDR3 DNA sequence: TGTGCCGTCGGGACTCCCGATAATTCACCCCTCCACTTT. This encodes CAVGTPDNSPLHF.